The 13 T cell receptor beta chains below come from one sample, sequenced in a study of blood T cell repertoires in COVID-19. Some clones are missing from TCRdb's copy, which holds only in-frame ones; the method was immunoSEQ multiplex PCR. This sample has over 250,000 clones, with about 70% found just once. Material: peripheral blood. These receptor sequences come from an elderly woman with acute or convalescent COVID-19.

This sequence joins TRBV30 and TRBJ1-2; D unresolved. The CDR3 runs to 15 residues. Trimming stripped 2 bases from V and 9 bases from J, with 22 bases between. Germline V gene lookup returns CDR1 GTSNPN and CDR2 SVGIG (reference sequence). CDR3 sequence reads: CAWSSGSAATVSYTF. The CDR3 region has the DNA TGTGCCTGGAGTTCCGGGTCGGCGGCCACCGTCAGCTACACCTTC.

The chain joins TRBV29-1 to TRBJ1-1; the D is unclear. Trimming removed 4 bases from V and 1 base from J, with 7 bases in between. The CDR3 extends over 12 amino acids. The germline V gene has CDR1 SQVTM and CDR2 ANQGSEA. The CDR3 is CSVARGNTEAFF. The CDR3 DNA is TGCAGCGTTGCGAGAGGGAACACTGAAGCTTTCTTT.

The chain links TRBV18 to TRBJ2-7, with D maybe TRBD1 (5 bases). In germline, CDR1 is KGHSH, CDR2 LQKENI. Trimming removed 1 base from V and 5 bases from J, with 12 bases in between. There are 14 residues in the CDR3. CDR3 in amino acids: CASSPRSRVDEQYF. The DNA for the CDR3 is TGTGCCAGCTCACCACGCTCCAGGGTGGACGAGCAGTACTTC.

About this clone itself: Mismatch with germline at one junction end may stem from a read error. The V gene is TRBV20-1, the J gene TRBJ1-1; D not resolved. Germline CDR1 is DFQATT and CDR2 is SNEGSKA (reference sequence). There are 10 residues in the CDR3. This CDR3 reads CSARDEEVFF. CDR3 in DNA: TGCAGTGCTAGAGATGAGGAAGTTTTCTTT.

CDR3 residues: CASSQDLGFSNQPQHF. In DNA, the CDR3 is TGCGCCAGCAGCCAAGATCTCGGTTTCAGCAATCAGCCCCAGCATTTT. The chain carries TRBV4-1 and TRBJ1-5; D call uncertain. The CDR3 length is 16 residues. Per germline, CDR1 MGHRA and CDR2 YSYEKL. Trimming took 0 bases from V and 1 from J, leaving 10 bases between them.

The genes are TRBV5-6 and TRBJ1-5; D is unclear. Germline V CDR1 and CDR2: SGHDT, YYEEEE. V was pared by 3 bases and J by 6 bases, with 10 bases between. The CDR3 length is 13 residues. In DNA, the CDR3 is TGTGCCAGCAGCTGGGCCTTCAGTCAGCCCCAGCATTTT. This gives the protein CASSWAFSQPQHF.

In nucleotides, the CDR3 is TGTGCCTGGAGTGTCAGGGGGACTAGCGGGTTCAATGAGCAGTTCTTC. Its protein is CAWSVRGTSGFNEQFF. V is TRBV30 and J is TRBJ2-1; 12 bases fit TRBD2. The CDR3 consists of 16 residues. Germline V gene sequence: CDR1 GTSNPN, CDR2 SVGIG (reference sequence). V lost 0 bases and J lost 6; bases outside the gene matches: 6.

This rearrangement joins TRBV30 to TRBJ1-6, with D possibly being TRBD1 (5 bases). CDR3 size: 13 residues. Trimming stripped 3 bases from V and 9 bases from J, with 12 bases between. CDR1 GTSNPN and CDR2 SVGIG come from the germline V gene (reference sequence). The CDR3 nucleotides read TGTGCCTGGAGGGACCTCGGGGGTTCACCCCTCCACTTT. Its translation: CAWRDLGGSPLHF. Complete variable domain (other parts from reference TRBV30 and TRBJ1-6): SQTIHQWPATLVQPVGSPLSLECTVEGTSNPNLYWYRQAAGRGLQLLFYSVGIGQISSEVPQNLSASRPQDRQFILSSKKLLLSDSGFYLCAWRDLGGSPLHFGNGTRLTVT.

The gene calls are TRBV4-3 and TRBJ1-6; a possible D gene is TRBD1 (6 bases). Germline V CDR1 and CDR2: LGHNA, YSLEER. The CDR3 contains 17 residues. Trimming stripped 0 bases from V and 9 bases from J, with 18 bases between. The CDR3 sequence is CASSQDAGGYPISPLHF. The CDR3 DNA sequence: TGCGCCAGCAGCCAAGATGCTGGGGGCTATCCTATTTCACCCCTCCACTTT.

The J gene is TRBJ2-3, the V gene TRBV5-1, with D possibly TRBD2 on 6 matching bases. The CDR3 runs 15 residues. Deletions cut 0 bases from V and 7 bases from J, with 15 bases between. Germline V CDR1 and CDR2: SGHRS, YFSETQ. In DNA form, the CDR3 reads TGCGCCAGCAGCTTGGGCGGGACTCAAAGAAATACGCAGTATTTT. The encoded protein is CASSLGGTQRNTQYF.

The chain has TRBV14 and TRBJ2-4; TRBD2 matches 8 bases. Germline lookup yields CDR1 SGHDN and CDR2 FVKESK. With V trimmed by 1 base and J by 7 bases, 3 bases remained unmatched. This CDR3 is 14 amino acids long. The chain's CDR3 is CASSQGPGGNIQYF. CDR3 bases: TGTGCCAGCAGCCAAGGTCCGGGGGGGAACATTCAGTACTTC. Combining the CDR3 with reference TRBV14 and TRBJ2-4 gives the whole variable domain EAGVTQFPSHSVIEKGQTVTLRCDPISGHDNLYWYRRVMGKEIKFLLHFVKESKQDESGMPNNRFLAERTGGTYSTLKVQPAELEDSGVYFCASSQGPGGNIQYFGAGTRLSVL.

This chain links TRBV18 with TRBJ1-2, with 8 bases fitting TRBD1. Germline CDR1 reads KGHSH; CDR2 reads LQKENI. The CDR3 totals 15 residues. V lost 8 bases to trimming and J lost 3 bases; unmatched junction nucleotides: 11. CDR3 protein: CASRTAGTGDYGYTF. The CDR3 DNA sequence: TGTGCCAGCCGAACGGCCGGGACAGGAGACTATGGCTACACCTTC.

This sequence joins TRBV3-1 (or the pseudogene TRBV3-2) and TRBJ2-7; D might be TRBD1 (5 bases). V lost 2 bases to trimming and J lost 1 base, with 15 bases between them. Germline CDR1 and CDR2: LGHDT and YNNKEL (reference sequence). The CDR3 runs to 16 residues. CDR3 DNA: TGTGCCAGCAGCCAAATATACAGGACCCTATCCTACGAGCAGTACTTC. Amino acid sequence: CASSQIYRTLSYEQYF.